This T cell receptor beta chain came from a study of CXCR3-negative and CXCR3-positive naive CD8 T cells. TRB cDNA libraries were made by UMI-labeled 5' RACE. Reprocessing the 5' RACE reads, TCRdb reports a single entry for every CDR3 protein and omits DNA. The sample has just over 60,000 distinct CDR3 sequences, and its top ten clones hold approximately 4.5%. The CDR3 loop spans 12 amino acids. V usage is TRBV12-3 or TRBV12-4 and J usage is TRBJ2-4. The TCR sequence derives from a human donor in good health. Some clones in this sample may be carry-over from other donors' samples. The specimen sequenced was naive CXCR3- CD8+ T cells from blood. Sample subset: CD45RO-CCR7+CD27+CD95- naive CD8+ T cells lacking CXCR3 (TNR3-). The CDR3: CASSPSINIQYF.